These 23 T cell receptor beta chains came from one sample sequenced in a study of blood T cell repertoires in COVID-19. TCRdb's table, derived via immunoSEQ multiplex PCR, lists solely in-frame clones and lacks some. Of about 120,000 clones listed, 75% to 80% are singletons. Sequencing was done on a sample of peripheral blood. The origin of the receptors is an elderly woman with active or convalescent COVID-19.

The CDR3 coding sequence is TGTGCCATCACGAGGGCCCTTAATGAAAAACTGTTTTTT. Protein sequence: CAITRALNEKLFF. The chain links TRBV10-3 to TRBJ1-4, with unresolved D. The ends were cut back, 7 bases at V and 4 bases at J, with 10 bases in the middle. CDR1 is ENHRY and CDR2 is SYGVKD in the germline V gene. This CDR3 is built from 13 residues.

The chain recombines TRBV18 with TRBJ1-1; D might be TRBD1 (5 bases). The V gene's germline CDR1 is KGHSH and CDR2 LQKENI. This CDR3 comprises 14 residues. V dropped 3 bases and J dropped 8 bases, with 16 bases sitting between them. CDR3 bases: TGTGCCAGCTCACCCCCCTCAGGGCGGGAAGAAGCTTTCTTT. As protein: CASSPPSGREEAFF.

This clone was counted only a few times. The chain carries TRBV5-1 and TRBJ2-1, with a weak D call TRBD2 (5 bases). Trimming took 1 base from V and 9 from J, leaving 11 bases between them. Germline values: CDR1 SGHRS, CDR2 YFSETQ. The CDR3 contains 13 residues. Here the CDR3 DNA reads TGCGCCAGCAGCTTGTGGGTGGCGGGTGAGCAGTTCTTC. It is translated as CASSLWVAGEQFF.

The chain is built from TRBV7-9 and TRBJ2-7; D is possibly TRBD1 (6 bases). Germline V gene sequence: CDR1 SEHNR, CDR2 FQNEAQ (reference sequence). The CDR3 sequence is 13 residues long. Deletions cut 7 bases from V and 0 bases from J, with 10 bases between. CDR3 residues: CASKDSFSYEQYF. The CDR3, as DNA: TGTGCCAGCAAGGACAGCTTCTCCTACGAGCAGTACTTC.

The chain carries TRBV2 and TRBJ1-2; TRBD1 matches at 8 bases. CDR1 and CDR2 (germline): SNHLY, FYNNEI. Germline trimming cut 7 bases from V and 2 bases from J; bases unmatched to any gene: 3. The CDR3 has 13 residues. The DNA for the CDR3 is TGTGCCAGCACCAGGGACAGGAACTATGGCTACACCTTC. It codes for CASTRDRNYGYTF.

The chain is built from TRBV5-1 and TRBJ2-1; D not certain. The CDR3 is made up of 16 amino acids. CDR1 and CDR2 from the germline V gene are SGHRS and YFSETQ. The V gene lost 2 bases and the J gene lost 12 bases, with 24 bases spanning the gap. CDR3 bases: TGCGCCAGCAGCTTATCAGGCCACCCTAAATCCGTGGGGCAGTTCTTC. Its translation: CASSLSGHPKSVGQFF.

CDR3 sequence reads: CASSLPFSGNTIYF. The CDR3 DNA reads TGTGCCAGCAGCTTACCCTTCTCTGGAAACACCATATATTTT. V and J are TRBV11-2 and TRBJ1-3; D remains unclear. Germline CDR1 and CDR2: SGHAT and FQNNGV. The length of the CDR3 is 14 residues. Trimming pared 2 bases from V and 0 bases from J, leaving 5 bases between.

This clone was counted only a few times. The chain combines TRBV6-6 with TRBJ1-2; a weak D match, TRBD1 (6 bases). This CDR3 is 16 amino acids long. V was cut by 6 bases and J by 2 bases, with 19 bases left in between. The germline gives CDR1 MNHNY, CDR2 SVGAGI (reference sequence). The CDR3 nucleotides are TGTGCCAGCAGACAGACAGGCCAAAGATTGAACTATGGCTACACCTTC. Amino acids: CASRQTGQRLNYGYTF.

The J gene is TRBJ1-5, the V gene TRBV18; perhaps TRBD1 as D (6 bases). Trimming shortened V by 5 bases and J by 0 bases, and 11 bases separated the two germline ends. The CDR3 is 15 amino acids. The germline V gene encodes CDR1 KGHSH and CDR2 LQKENI. CDR3 coding DNA: TGTGCCAGCTCAAACACAGGGTCTAGCAATCAGCCCCAGCATTTT. Its protein product is CASSNTGSSNQPQHF.

The table lists this clone with a few counts. This chain uses TRBV9 with TRBJ2-2; 9 bases agree with TRBD1. The CDR3 runs 16 residues. V shed 4 bases, J shed 3 bases, and the junction held 7 bases outside the gene matches. Germline-derived CDR1 and CDR2 are SGDLS and YYNGEE. CDR3 sequence reads: CASSLGTGKDTGELFF. The CDR3 nucleotides are TGTGCCAGCAGCCTTGGGACAGGGAAGGACACCGGGGAGCTGTTTTTT.

The gene calls are TRBV28 and TRBJ1-2; D remains ambiguous. V lost 0 bases and J 4 bases, leaving 15 bases between the germline ends. The CDR3 is made up of 16 amino acids. Germline-derived CDR1 and CDR2 are MDHEN and SYDVKM. CDR3 amino acids: CASSLWARNRVYGYTF. The CDR3 bases are TGTGCCAGCAGTTTATGGGCCAGGAATCGAGTCTATGGCTACACCTTC.

The chain employs TRBV7-2 and TRBJ2-7; 10 bases fit TRBD2. The junction had 5 bases not matched to a gene; V was cut back by 5 bases and J by 1 base. Germline V gives CDR1 SGHTA, CDR2 FQGNSA. This CDR3 is built from 15 residues. CDR3 coding DNA: TGTGCCAGCAGCCCCCAAGCGGGAGGGTCCTACGAGCAGTACTTC. Its translation is CASSPQAGGSYEQYF.

V is TRBV7-9 and J is TRBJ2-7; TRBD2 matches at 11 bases. The V gene's germline CDR1 is SEHNR and CDR2 FQNEAQ (reference sequence). The CDR3 has 16 residues. Unmatched junction bases numbered 2, after V lost 1 base and J lost 0 bases. Written as DNA, the CDR3 is TGTGCCAGCAGCTTAGGACTAGCGGGACTCTCCTACGAGCAGTACTTC. Translated: CASSLGLAGLSYEQYF.

The V call is TRBV18, the J call TRBJ1-1; TRBD1 might be the D (6 bases). Germline lookup yields CDR1 KGHSH and CDR2 LQKENI. The CDR3 contains 15 residues. V shed 0 bases and J shed 5 bases, with 13 bases lying between them. CDR3 DNA sequence: TGTGCCAGCTCACCACCGCAGGGGCCGAGTACTGAAGCTTTCTTT. This encodes CASSPPQGPSTEAFF.

This clone was observed a handful of times. The chain carries TRBV4-3 and TRBJ2-7; TRBD1 aligns across 7 bases. Trimming at V came to 4 bases and at J to 5 bases, leaving 8 bases not matched to a gene. The germline V gene encodes CDR1 LGHNA and CDR2 YSLEER. The CDR3 spans 14 residues. The CDR3 coding sequence is TGCGCCAGCAGCCTTCGACAGGGCATGGACGAGCAGTACTTC. Translation: CASSLRQGMDEQYF.

The J gene is TRBJ1-1, the V gene TRBV18; no clear D. V gave up 0 bases and J gave up 3 bases, with 11 bases separating them. This CDR3 has 15 amino acids. Germline lookup yields CDR1 KGHSH and CDR2 LQKENI. Here the CDR3 DNA reads TGTGCCAGCTCACCACCGGAGGGTAGGGACACTGAAGCTTTCTTT. Its translation is CASSPPEGRDTEAFF.

The chain has TRBV5-1 and TRBJ2-7; possibly TRBD2 for D (5 bases). Germline V gene data show CDR1 as SGHRS and CDR2 as YFSETQ. V was shortened by 4 bases and J by 3 bases, with 14 bases between the two germline ends. The CDR3 contains 14 residues. The CDR3 nucleotides read TGCGCCAGCAGCCAAACCAGAGGGAACTACGAGCAGTACTTC. Protein sequence: CASSQTRGNYEQYF.

The genes are TRBV6-1 and TRBJ1-5, with D unresolved. The CDR3 is 15 amino acids. With 2 bases removed from V and 1 base from J, the gap between germline ends came to 9 bases. The germline CDR1 and CDR2 sequences are MNHNS and SASEGT. In nucleotides, the CDR3 is TGTGCCAGCAGTGAAATGCTACGGAGCAATCAGCCCCAGCATTTT. This encodes CASSEMLRSNQPQHF.

The rearrangement joins TRBV6-5 to TRBJ1-5; 7 bases map to TRBD1. The CDR3 loop spans 14 amino acids. The trim removed 4 bases at V and 2 bases at J, leaving 2 bases unmatched. Germline-derived CDR1 and CDR2 are MNHEY and SVGAGI. The CDR3 loop reads CASSSDRRNQPQHF. The DNA for the CDR3 is TGTGCCAGCAGTTCGGACAGGCGCAATCAGCCCCAGCATTTT.

J is TRBJ2-3 and V is TRBV28; D is possibly TRBD1 (5 bases). CDR3 length equals 17 residues. The V end was cut by 5 bases, the J end by 2 bases, with 20 bases between. CDR1 is MDHEN and CDR2 is SYDVKM in the germline V gene. The CDR3 spells CASSLGAAVGNTDTQYF. The CDR3 nucleotides read TGTGCCAGCAGTCTTGGGGCGGCTGTTGGCAACACAGATACGCAGTATTTT.

This rearrangement joins TRBV5-5 to TRBJ1-2; 8 nucleotides match TRBD1. The CDR3 totals 14 residues. Germline V CDR1 and CDR2: SGHKS, YYEKEE (reference sequence). V dropped 5 bases and J dropped 4; count of bases not matched to a gene: 7. The CDR3 coding sequence is TGTGCCAGCAGTTTAGGACAGGGCTTCTATGGCTACACCTTC. This codes for CASSLGQGFYGYTF.

The V call is TRBV20-1, the J call TRBJ2-3; maybe TRBD2 (5 bases). Germline-derived CDR1 and CDR2 are DFQATT and SNEGSKA (reference sequence). Deletions cut 3 bases from V and 5 bases from J, with 15 bases between. The CDR3 length is 14 residues. The CDR3 sequence is CSASAAEVGDTQYF. In DNA form, the CDR3 reads TGCAGTGCTAGTGCAGCGGAGGTCGGAGATACGCAGTATTTT.

The chain employs TRBV5-4 and TRBJ2-7; 9 bases are shared with TRBD1. The CDR3 extends over 15 amino acids. Germline trimming cut 5 bases from V and 0 bases from J; bases unmatched to any gene: 6. Per the germline V gene, CDR1 is SGHNT and CDR2 is YYREEE (reference sequence). The CDR3 here is CASRDGTGSSYEQYF. CDR3 sequence (DNA): TGTGCCAGCAGGGACGGGACAGGGAGCTCCTACGAGCAGTACTTC.